This T cell receptor (beta chain) was profiled in a study of blood T cell repertoires in COVID-19. Looking at the study overall: Both acute and convalescent COVID-19 samples were obtained from the United States, Italy and Spain. Nucleic acid was either cDNA or gDNA, and it came from T cells, B-cell-depleted T cells, or PBMCs.

The V end was cut by 3 bases, the J end by 11 bases, with 13 bases between. Germline CDR1 reads MNHNS; CDR2 reads SASEGT. The CDR3 consists of 12 residues. As processed by the authors: Researchers report that nucleated cell counts were estimated from reference gene primer amplification. The assay was immunoSEQ multiplex PCR, and TCRdb's table has in-frame clones only and misses some. V, J and clone size derive from that table, while D and trimming were established from the DNA sequence. The table has 70,000 or so clones, 85% to 90% seen once. The clonotype was recovered from a man between 65 and 79 years old with active COVID-19. The specimen was peripheral blood. The chain employs TRBV6-1 and TRBJ2-5, with a possible D match to TRBD2 (6 bases). CDR3 region: CASSEWSRGQYF. The CDR3 bases are TGTGCCAGCAGTGAGTGGAGTCGGGGGCAGTACTTC.